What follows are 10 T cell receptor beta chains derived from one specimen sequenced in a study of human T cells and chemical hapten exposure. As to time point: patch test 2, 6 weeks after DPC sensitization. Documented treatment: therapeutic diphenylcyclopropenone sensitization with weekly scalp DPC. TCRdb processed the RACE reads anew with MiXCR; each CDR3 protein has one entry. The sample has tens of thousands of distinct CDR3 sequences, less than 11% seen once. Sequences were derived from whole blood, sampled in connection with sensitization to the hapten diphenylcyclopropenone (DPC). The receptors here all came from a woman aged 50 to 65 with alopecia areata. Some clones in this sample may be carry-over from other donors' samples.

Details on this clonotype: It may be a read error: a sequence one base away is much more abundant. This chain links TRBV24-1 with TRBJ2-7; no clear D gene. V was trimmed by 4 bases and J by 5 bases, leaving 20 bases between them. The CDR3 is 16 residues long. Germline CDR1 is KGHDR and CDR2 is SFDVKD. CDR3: CATSEQASHDGNEQYF. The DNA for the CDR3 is TGTGCCACCAGTGAGCAGGCCTCCCACGATGGGAACGAGCAGTACTTC.

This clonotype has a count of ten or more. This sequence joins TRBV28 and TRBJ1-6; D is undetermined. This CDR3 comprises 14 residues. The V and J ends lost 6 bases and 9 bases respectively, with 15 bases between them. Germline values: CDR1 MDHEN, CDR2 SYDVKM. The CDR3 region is CASSSDRGGSPLHF. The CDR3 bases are TGTGCCAGCAGCTCGGACCGGGGAGGTTCACCCCTCCACTTT.

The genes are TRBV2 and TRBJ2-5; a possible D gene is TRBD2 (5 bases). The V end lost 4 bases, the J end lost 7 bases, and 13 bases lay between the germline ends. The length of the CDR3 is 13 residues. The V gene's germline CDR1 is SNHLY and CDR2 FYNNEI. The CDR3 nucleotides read TGTGCCAGCAGTGGAGAGGGATTAGGGACCCAGTACTTC. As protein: CASSGEGLGTQYF.

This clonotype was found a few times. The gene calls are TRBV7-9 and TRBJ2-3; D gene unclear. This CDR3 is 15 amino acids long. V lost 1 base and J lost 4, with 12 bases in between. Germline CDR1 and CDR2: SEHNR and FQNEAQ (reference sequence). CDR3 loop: CASSLESRPADTQYF. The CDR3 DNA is TGTGCCAGCAGCTTAGAGAGCAGACCTGCAGATACGCAGTATTTT.

This CDR3 reads CASSLGLAGVGYEQYF. CDR3 DNA: TGTGCCAGCAGTTTAGGACTAGCGGGAGTTGGGTACGAGCAGTACTTC. This chain uses TRBV12-3 or TRBV12-4 with TRBJ2-7, with 12 bases aligning to TRBD2. The CDR3 sequence is 16 residues long. Trimming cost V 1 base and J 4 bases; bases outside gene matches: 5.

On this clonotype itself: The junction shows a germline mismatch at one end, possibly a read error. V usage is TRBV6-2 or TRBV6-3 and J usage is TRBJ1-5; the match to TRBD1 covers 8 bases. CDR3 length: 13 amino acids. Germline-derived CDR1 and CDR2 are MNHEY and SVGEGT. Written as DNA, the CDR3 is TGTACCAGCAGCCTACAGGGGGGTAGACTCCAGCATTTT. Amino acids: CTSSLQGGRLQHF.

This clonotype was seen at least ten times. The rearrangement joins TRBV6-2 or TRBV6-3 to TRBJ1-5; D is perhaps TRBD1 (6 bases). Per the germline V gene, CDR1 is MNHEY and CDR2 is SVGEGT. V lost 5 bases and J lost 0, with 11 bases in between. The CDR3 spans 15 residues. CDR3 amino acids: CASSLTGISNQPQHF. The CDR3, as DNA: TGTGCCAGCAGTCTAACAGGGATTAGCAATCAGCCCCAGCATTTT.

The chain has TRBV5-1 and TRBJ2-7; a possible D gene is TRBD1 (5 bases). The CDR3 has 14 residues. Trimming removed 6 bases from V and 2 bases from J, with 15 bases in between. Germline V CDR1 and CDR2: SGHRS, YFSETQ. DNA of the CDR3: TGCGCCAGCAAGAACGACCCAGGGACCTACGAGCAGTACTTC. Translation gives CASKNDPGTYEQYF.

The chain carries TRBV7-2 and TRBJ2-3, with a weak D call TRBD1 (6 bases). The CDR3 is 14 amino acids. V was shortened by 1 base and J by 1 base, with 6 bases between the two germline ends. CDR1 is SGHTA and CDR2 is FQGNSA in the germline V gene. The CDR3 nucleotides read TGTGCCAGCAGCTTAGGGGGGCGCACAGATACGCAGTATTTT. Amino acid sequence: CASSLGGRTDTQYF.

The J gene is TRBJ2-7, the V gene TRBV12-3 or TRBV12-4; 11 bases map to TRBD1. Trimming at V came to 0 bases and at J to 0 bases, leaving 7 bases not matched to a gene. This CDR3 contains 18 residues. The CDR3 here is CASSLAGQGARNSYEQYF. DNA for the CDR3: TGTGCCAGCAGTTTAGCCGGACAGGGGGCGAGGAACTCCTACGAGCAGTACTTC.